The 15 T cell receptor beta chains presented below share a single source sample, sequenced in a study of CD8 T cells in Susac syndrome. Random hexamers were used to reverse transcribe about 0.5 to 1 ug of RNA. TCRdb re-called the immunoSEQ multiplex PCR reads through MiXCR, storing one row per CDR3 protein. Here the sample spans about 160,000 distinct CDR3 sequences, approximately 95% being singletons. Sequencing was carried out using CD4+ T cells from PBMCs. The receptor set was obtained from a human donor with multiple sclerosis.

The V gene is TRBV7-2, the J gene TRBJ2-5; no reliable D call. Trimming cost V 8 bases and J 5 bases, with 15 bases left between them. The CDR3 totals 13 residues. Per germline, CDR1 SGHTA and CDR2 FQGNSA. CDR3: CASHMTVEETQYF. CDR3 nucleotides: TGTGCCAGCCATATGACGGTTGAGGAGACCCAGTACTTC. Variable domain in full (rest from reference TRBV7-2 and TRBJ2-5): GAGVSQSPSNKVTEKGKDVELRCDPISGHTALYWYRQSLGQGLEFLIYFQGNSAPDKSGLPSDRFSAERTGGSVSTLTIQRTQQEDSAVYLCASHMTVEETQYFGPGTRLLVL.

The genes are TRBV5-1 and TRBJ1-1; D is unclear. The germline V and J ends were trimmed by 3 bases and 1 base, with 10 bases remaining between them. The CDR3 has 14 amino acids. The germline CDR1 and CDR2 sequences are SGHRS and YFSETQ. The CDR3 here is CASSSLRENTEAFF. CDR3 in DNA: TGCGCCAGCAGCTCGTTGAGGGAGAACACTGAAGCTTTCTTT.

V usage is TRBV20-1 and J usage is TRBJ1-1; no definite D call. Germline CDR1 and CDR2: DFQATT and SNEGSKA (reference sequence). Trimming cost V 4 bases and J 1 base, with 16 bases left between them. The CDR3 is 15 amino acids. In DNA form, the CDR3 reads TGCAGTGCTATACCCTCGGACGTGAGGAACACTGAAGCTTTCTTT. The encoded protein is CSAIPSDVRNTEAFF.

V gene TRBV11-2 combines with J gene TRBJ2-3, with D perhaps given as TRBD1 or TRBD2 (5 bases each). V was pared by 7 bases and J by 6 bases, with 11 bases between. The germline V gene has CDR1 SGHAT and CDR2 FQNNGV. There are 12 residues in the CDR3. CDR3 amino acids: CASMGRLDTQYF. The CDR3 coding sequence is TGTGCCAGCATGGGACGGTTGGATACGCAGTATTTT.

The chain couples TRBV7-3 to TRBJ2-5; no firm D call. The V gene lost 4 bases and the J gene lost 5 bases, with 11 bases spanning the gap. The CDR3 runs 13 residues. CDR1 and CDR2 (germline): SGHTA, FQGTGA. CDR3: CASSSALGETQYF. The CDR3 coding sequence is TGTGCCAGCAGCTCCGCTTTGGGGGAGACCCAGTACTTC.

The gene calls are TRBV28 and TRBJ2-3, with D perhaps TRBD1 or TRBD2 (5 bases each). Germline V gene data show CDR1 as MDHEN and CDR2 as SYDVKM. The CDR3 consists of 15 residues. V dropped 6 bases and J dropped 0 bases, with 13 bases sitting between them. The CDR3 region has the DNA TGTGCCAGCAGCCCCCCGGGGCTCAGCACAGATACGCAGTATTTT. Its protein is CASSPPGLSTDTQYF.

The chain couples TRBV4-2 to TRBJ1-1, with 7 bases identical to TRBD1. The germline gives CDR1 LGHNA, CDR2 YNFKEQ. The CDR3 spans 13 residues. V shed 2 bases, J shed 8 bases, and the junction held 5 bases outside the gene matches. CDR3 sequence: CASSQQGGQEAFF. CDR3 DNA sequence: TGTGCCAGCAGCCAACAAGGGGGCCAGGAAGCTTTCTTT.

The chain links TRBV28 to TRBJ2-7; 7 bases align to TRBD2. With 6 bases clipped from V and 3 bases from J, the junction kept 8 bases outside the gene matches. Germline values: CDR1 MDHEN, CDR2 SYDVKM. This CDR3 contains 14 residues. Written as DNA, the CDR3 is TGTGCCAGCAGCCGACGCGGGAGAAGCTACGAGCAGTACTTC. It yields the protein CASSRRGRSYEQYF.

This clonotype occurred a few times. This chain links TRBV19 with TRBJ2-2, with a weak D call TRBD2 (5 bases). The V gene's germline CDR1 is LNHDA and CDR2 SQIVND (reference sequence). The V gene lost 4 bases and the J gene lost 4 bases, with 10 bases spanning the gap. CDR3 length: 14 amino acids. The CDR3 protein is CASSSRGGTGELFF. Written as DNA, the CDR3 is TGTGCCAGTAGTAGCCGAGGAGGCACCGGGGAGCTGTTTTTT.

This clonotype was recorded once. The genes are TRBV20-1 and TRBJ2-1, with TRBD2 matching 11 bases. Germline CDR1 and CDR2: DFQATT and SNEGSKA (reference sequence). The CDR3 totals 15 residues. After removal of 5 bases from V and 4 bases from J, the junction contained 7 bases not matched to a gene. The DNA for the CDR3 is TGCAGTGCTGGCGACCTAGCGGGAGGATACAATGAGCAGTTCTTC. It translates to CSAGDLAGGYNEQFF.

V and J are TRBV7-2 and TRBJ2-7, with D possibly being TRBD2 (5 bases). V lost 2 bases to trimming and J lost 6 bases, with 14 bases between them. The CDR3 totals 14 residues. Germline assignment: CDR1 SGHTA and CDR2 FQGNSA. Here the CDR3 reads CASSLPLRGGEQYF. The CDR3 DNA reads TGTGCCAGCAGCTTACCCCTTCGTGGAGGCGAGCAGTACTTC.

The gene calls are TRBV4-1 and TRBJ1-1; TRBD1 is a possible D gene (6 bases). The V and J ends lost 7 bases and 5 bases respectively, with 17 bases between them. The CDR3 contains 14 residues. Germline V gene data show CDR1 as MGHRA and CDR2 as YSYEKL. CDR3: CASTPPGAGTEAFF. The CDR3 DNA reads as TGCGCCAGCACCCCACCGGGGGCTGGAACTGAAGCTTTCTTT.

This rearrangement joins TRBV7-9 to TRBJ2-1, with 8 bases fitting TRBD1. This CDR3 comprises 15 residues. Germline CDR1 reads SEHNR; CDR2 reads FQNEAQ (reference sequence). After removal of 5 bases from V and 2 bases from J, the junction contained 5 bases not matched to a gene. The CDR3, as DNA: TGTGCCAGCAGCGTGGACAGGGCTCCCTACAATGAGCAGTTCTTC. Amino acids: CASSVDRAPYNEQFF. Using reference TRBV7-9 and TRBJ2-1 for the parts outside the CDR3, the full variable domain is DTGVSQNPRHKITKRGQNVTFRCDPISEHNRLYWYRQTLGQGPEFLTYFQNEAQLEKSRLLSDRFSAERPKGSFSTLEIQRTEQGDSAMYLCASSVDRAPYNEQFFGPGTRLTVL.

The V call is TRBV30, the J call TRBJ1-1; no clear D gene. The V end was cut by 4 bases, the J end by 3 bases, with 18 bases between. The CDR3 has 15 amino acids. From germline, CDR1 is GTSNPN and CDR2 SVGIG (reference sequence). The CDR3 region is CAWTFWRNRDTEAFF. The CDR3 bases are TGTGCCTGGACGTTTTGGAGGAACCGGGACACTGAAGCTTTCTTT.

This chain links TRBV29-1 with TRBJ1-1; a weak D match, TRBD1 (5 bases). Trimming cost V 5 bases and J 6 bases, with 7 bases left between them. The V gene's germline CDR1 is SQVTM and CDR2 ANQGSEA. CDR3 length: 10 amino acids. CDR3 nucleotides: TGCAGCGTTACAGGCCCTGAAGCTTTCTTT. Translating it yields CSVTGPEAFF.